This is a list of T cell receptor beta chains from one sample in a study of shared clonotypes between healthy human individuals. Assay used: immunoSEQ multiplex PCR; TCRdb lists only in-frame clones, some missing. The repertoire holds about 2 million clones, approximately 95% seen once, with roughly 1.1% in the top ten. Source material: naive CD8+ T cells sorted from blood. Source of these receptors: a man younger than 30 in good health. Both conserved end residues are part of each CDR3. The order of the fields is J gene, V gene, CDR3 length, clone size, D gene, CDR3 protein, CDR3 DNA. The D gene is left open where the match is weak. Not all rows give a size; the values are once, few, many and, for expanded clones, a class.

>TRBJ2-3|TRBV6-6|15|once|TRBD2
CASSYLSGVTDTQYF
TGTGCCAGCAGTTACCTTAGCGGGGTCACAGATACGCAGTATTTT
>TRBJ2-7|TRBV28|15|NA|NA
CASSFNPQGPYEQYF
TGTGCCAGCAGTTTCAACCCCCAGGGCCCCTACGAGCAGTACTTC
>TRBJ1-1|TRBV28|14|NA|NA
CASSEQGANTEAFF
TGTGCCAGCAGTGAACAGGGAGCGAACACTGAAGCTTTCTTT
>TRBJ1-1|TRBV15|14|NA|NA
CATSREEGNTEAFF
TGTGCCACCAGCAGAGAAGAGGGGAACACTGAAGCTTTCTTT
>TRBJ2-7|TRBV5-1|13|once|NA
CASSSSRGGEQYF
TGCGCCAGCAGCTCTTCCAGGGGGGGCGAGCAGTACTTC
>TRBJ2-4|TRBV28|16|NA|TRBD1
CASSPMTGWAKNIQYF
TGTGCCAGCAGTCCAATGACAGGGTGGGCCAAAAACATTCAGTACTTC
>TRBJ2-7|TRBV29-1|12|NA|NA
CSAQDQGYEQYF
TGCAGCGCCCAGGACCAGGGCTACGAGCAGTACTTC
>TRBJ1-1|TRBV5-8|16|NA|NA
CASSRIAGTLNTEAFF
TGTGCCAGCAGCAGAATTGCCGGGACACTGAACACTGAAGCTTTCTTT
>TRBJ2-7|TRBV6-1|13|once|NA
CASSPTVAYEQYF
TGTGCCAGCAGCCCGACAGTAGCCTACGAGCAGTACTTC
>TRBJ2-1|TRBV5-1|14|NA|TRBD2
CASSMGGSYNEQFF
TGCGCCAGCAGCATGGGGGGGTCCTACAATGAGCAGTTCTTC
>TRBJ1-2|TRBV6-5|15|NA|TRBD1
CASSYSEGGLYGYTF
TGTGCCAGCAGTTACTCTGAAGGGGGCCTTTATGGCTACACCTTC
>TRBJ1-2|TRBV14|12|NA|TRBD1
CASSWTGGGYTF
TGTGCCAGCAGTTGGACAGGGGGCGGCTACACCTTC
>TRBJ1-2|TRBV5-6|13|NA|NA
CASSSGTPYGYTF
TGTGCCAGCAGCTCCGGGACACCGTATGGCTACACCTTC
>TRBJ1-1|TRBV6-1|13|NA|NA
CASTLDMNTEAFF
TGTGCCAGCACTCTAGATATGAACACTGAAGCTTTCTTT
>TRBJ1-1|TRBV6-5|15|NA|TRBD1
CASSIWTGGRTEAFF
TGTGCCAGCAGTATTTGGACAGGGGGAAGGACTGAAGCTTTCTTT
>TRBJ2-7|TRBV11-2|15|NA|NA
CASSLVSAGPYEQYF
TGTGCCAGCAGCTTAGTATCCGCGGGACCCTACGAGCAGTACTTC
>TRBJ1-4|TRBV5-1|15|NA|TRBD1
CASSLWTGANEKLFF
TGCGCCAGCAGCTTATGGACAGGGGCTAATGAAAAACTGTTTTTT
>TRBJ2-1|TRBV29-1|15|NA|TRBD1
CSVETPDRAVDEQFF
TGCAGCGTTGAGACTCCCGACAGGGCGGTAGATGAGCAGTTCTTC
>TRBJ2-1|TRBV11-2|14|NA|NA
CASSLEGNPDEQFF
TGTGCCAGCAGCTTAGAGGGCAACCCGGATGAGCAGTTCTTC
>TRBJ2-7|TRBV7-6|16|NA|TRBD2
CASSLALAGGPYEQYF
TGTGCCAGCAGCTTAGCCCTAGCGGGAGGACCCTACGAGCAGTACTTC
>TRBJ2-3|TRBV7-9|15|NA|TRBD1
CASSLRTGESDTQYF
TGTGCCAGCAGCCTACGGACAGGGGAGTCAGATACGCAGTATTTT
>TRBJ2-1|TRBV5-1|13|NA|NA
CASSLRRSDEQFF
TGCGCCAGCAGCTTGCGGCGGTCAGATGAGCAGTTCTTC
>TRBJ2-1|TRBV5-4|14|NA|NA
CASSLGTVYNEQFF
TGTGCCAGCAGCCTGGGGACTGTCTACAATGAGCAGTTCTTC
>TRBJ1-5|TRBV4-1|14|NA|NA
CASSQEEGFQPQHF
TGCGCCAGCAGCCAAGAGGAAGGCTTTCAGCCCCAGCATTTT
>TRBJ2-7|TRBV27|14|NA|NA
CASSDAGNPYEQYF
TGTGCCAGCTCCGATGCAGGCAACCCCTACGAGCAGTACTTC
>TRBJ1-5|TRBV30|15|NA|NA
CAWTRKGVSNQPQHF
TGTGCCTGGACCAGGAAGGGCGTCAGCAATCAGCCCCAGCATTTT
>TRBJ2-2|TRBV11-1|13|NA|NA
CASSLDVTGELFF
TGTGCCAGCAGCTTAGATGTAACCGGGGAGCTGTTTTTT
>TRBJ1-3|TRBV5-1|14|NA|TRBD1
CASSLDRAGNTIYF
TGCGCCAGCAGCTTAGACAGGGCTGGAAACACCATATATTTT
>TRBJ2-3|TRBV7-9|12|NA|TRBD2
CASMGTSNTQYF
TGTGCCAGCATGGGGACTAGCAATACGCAGTATTTT
>TRBJ1-6|TRBV4-1|18|NA|NA
CASSQEARSFSYNSPLHF
TGCGCCAGCAGCCAAGAGGCAAGGTCCTTCTCCTATAATTCACCCCTCCACTTT
>TRBJ2-2|TRBV4-2|16|NA|TRBD2
CASSQPGLANLGELFF
TGTGCCAGCAGCCAACCGGGACTAGCGAACCTCGGGGAGCTGTTTTTT
>TRBJ1-5|TRBV19|17|NA|TRBD1
CASSIVPGGMSNQPQHF
TGTGCCAGTAGTATAGTACCAGGGGGCATGAGCAATCAGCCCCAGCATTTT
>TRBJ2-3|TRBV19|14|NA|NA
CASSIQGYTDTQYF
TGTGCCAGTAGTATCCAGGGCTACACAGATACGCAGTATTTT
>TRBJ1-6|TRBV28|18|NA|NA
CASSSSAEGAFYNSPLHF
TGTGCCAGCAGTTCCTCAGCCGAGGGTGCCTTCTATAATTCACCCCTCCACTTT
>TRBJ1-3|TRBV9|13|NA|NA
CASSPTGGNTIYF
TGTGCCAGCAGCCCTACTGGTGGAAACACCATATATTTT
>TRBJ1-2|TRBV30|14|NA|TRBD1
CAWRRDSLNGGYTF
TGTGCCTGGAGGCGGGACAGCCTCAACGGGGGCTACACCTTC
>TRBJ2-7|TRBV28|13|NA|NA
CASSFGRAYEQYF
TGTGCCAGCAGTTTTGGTAGGGCCTACGAGCAGTACTTC
>TRBJ2-7|TRBV29-1|13|NA|TRBD2
CSVMTSGSGEQYF
TGCAGCGTTATGACTAGCGGGAGTGGAGAGCAGTACTTC
>TRBJ2-7|TRBV11-1|14|NA|TRBD2
CASSPRGGFWEQYF
TGTGCCAGCAGCCCGCGGGGGGGCTTTTGGGAGCAGTACTTC
>TRBJ1-2|TRBV10-3|13|NA|TRBD1
CAIFAGGDYGYTF
TGTGCCATCTTTGCAGGGGGCGACTATGGCTACACCTTC
>TRBJ2-5|TRBV30|16|NA|NA
CAWSVTAGGMSETQYF
TGTGCCTGGAGTGTCACCGCCGGGGGCATGAGCGAGACCCAGTACTTC
>TRBJ2-7|TRBV19|14|NA|NA
CASSMRALSYEQYF
TGTGCCAGTAGTATGAGGGCGCTCTCCTACGAGCAGTACTTC
>TRBJ2-1|TRBV27|16|NA|TRBD2
CASRRLAGGFYNEQFF
TGTGCCAGCCGACGACTAGCGGGAGGTTTCTACAATGAGCAGTTCTTC
>TRBJ1-2|TRBV21-1|13|once|NA
CASSKGAGNGYTF
TGTGCCAGCAGCAAGGGGGCAGGGAATGGCTACACCTTC
>TRBJ1-2|TRBV4-3|15|NA|NA
CASSQVLGQTYGYTF
TGCGCCAGCAGCCAAGTTCTTGGACAGACTTATGGCTACACCTTC
>TRBJ1-4|TRBV30|14|NA|TRBD1
CAWIPSGGGEKLFF
TGTGCCTGGATCCCTTCAGGGGGCGGTGAAAAACTGTTTTTT
>TRBJ2-1|TRBV4-3|13|NA|NA
CASSQDRGHEQFF
TGCGCCAGCAGCCAAGATCGGGGACATGAGCAGTTCTTC
>TRBJ2-1|TRBV7-9|15|NA|TRBD2
CASSFVPGGPDEQFF
TGTGCCAGCAGCTTTGTACCGGGAGGGCCTGATGAGCAGTTCTTC
>TRBJ2-3|TRBV7-8|14|NA|NA
CASSFIRVGDTQYF
TGTGCCAGCAGCTTCATCAGGGTTGGCGATACGCAGTATTTT
>TRBJ2-2|TRBV6-5|16|NA|TRBD2
CASSSFLAGEFGELFF
TGTGCCAGCAGTTCCTTCCTAGCGGGAGAGTTCGGGGAGCTGTTTTTT